This TCR beta chain was recorded in a study of tissue T cells after allogeneic stem cell transplantation (dated by TCRdb to 2021 to 2024). About the full investigation: TCR beta repertoires were profiled across many tissues obtained from research autopsies of patients with and without GVHD, as well as in mouse models of GVHD. The human arm was conducted as a prospective observational study, and neither blinding nor randomization was performed.

The library was obtained by the immunoSEQ multiplex PCR assay. Adaptive Biotechnologies performed the TCRbeta CDR3 sequencing at survey depth and reported CDR3 sequences, V/J genes, productive frequency and template counts. Amplification of TCR beta CDR3 regions was performed from genomic DNA rather than from RNA. Regarding the original processing steps: Jensen-Shannon divergence was used to quantify pairwise repertoire overlap between tissues, with a value of 1 indicating complete divergence and a value of 0 indicating identical repertoires. Tissues were grouped by single-linkage agglomerative hierarchical clustering of pairwise JSD values, and the clustering results were shown as dendrograms. GLIPH2 was run on all patient samples with simulation_depth 1000, kmer_min_depth 3 and cdr3_length_cutoff 8, and groups with more than two unique CDR3s were retained. A standardized tissue-overlap score was generated by extrapolating Jaccard GLIPH-group overlap across patients to a standard repertoire size of 1000 clones. To look at how diversity was associated with clinical or experimental variables, linear mixed-effect models were used, with tissue treated as a fixed effect and individual treated as a random effect. TCRdb limited this immuneACCESS table to in-frame rearrangements with V and J called. A share of clones is missing; checked studies link under half to unresolved V genes, and the rest is unexplained. The V and J calls and clone size come from that table; D and trimming were worked out from the DNA. This sample lists 6,000 to 8,500 clones; around half were detected once. The ten largest clones take up approximately 12% of the sample.

This clone was seen only a few times. Its target antigen remains unknown. This receptor came from a mouse, so its gene names and germline sequences are mouse ones too. The CDR3 goes on 1 residue after the read ends, and that part is filled in from the germline J gene. Paper-wide results and their limitations: A small and clinically heterogeneous patient cohort was studied, and sampling depth was acknowledged as a limitation. Only a few T cell clones appeared in more than one patient, yet motif-based clustering showed tissue-specific repertoire signatures that were shared between patients. Within patients, how anatomically similar tissues were was a major factor shaping TCR repertoire composition, regardless of disease or transplant status. In both patients and mice, only a limited portion of the TCR repertoire detected in tissues was captured by blood and spleen T cells. Which tissue TCRs were alloreactive or antigen-specific was not determined in the study, and some of the clones might have been host cells that persisted.

Sequences KGHTA (CDR1) and FQNQQP (CDR2) are obtained from the germline V gene. Including the terminal cysteine and phenylalanine, the CDR3 comprises 15 residues. The CDR3 was read in part: 42 bases, with the frame set at base 1. The time point label, read with the paper, signifies: mouse harvest day 7 after allogeneic transplant. Each mouse graft consisted of 10^7 T-cell-depleted bone marrow cells plus 10^6 splenic CD5+ T cells and was given by tail vein injection. GVHD in mice was modeled with a major MHC-mismatch B6 (H2b) into BALB/c (H2d) model, and tissues were profiled at day 7 or 14. On day 7 or 14 post-transplant, mouse tissues and retro-orbital blood were harvested with separate sterile tools for each animal, and livers were flushed beforehand. Before genomic DNA isolation with the DNeasy Blood & Tissue Kit, mouse tissues were minced with razor blades in buffered saline.

The sequence is built from TRBV23 and TRBJ1-4; TRBD1 was called by the table and not checked on the DNA. The sequence derives from a female BALB/c mouse given C57BL/6 T cells with graft-versus-host disease after an allogeneic hematopoietic cell transplant. The specimen sequenced was lymph node tissue. This receptor has the CDR3 CSSRGTGISNERLFF. The part of the CDR3 DNA that was read is TGCTCCAGCAGGGGGACAGGGATTTCCAACGAAAGATTATTT.